This T cell receptor (beta chain) appears in the sequencing data of a study of T cells after yellow fever vaccination. The CDR3 has 15 amino acids. Germline assignment: CDR1 SSHAT and CDR2 FNYEAQ (reference sequence). This clonotype was picked up many times. One junction end does not reproduce the germline sequence, and a read error may be involved. Conversion of TCR transcripts into cDNA relied on 5'RACE template switching, which added a universal primer site and UMIs. TCRdb re-called the 5' RACE reads with MiXCR, one entry per CDR3 protein. This table has 200,000 to 250,000 distinct CDR3 sequences, approximately 3.3% appearing once.

The sequence derives from a man aged 18-30 years who received the YFV17D yellow fever vaccine. The rearrangement uses TRBV7-7 and TRBJ2-1; 11 nucleotides agree with TRBD2. This sample comprised CD4+ T cells sorted from PBMCs, obtained 10 days after the yellow fever booster vaccination. DNA of the CDR3: TGTGCTAGCAGCACTGGGACTAGCGGACGCACTGAGCAGTTCTTC. Its protein product is CASSTGTSGRTEQFF.